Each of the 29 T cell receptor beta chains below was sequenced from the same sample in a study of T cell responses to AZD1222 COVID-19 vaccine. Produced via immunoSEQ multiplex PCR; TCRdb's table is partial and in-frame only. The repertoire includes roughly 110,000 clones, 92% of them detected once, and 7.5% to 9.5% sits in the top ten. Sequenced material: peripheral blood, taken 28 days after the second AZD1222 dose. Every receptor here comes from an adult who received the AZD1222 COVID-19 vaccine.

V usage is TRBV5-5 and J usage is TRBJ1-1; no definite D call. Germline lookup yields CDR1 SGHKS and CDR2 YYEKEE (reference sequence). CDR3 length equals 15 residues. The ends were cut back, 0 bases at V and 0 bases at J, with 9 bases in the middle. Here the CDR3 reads CASSLGHNMNTEAFF. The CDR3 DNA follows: TGTGCCAGCAGCTTGGGACACAACATGAACACTGAAGCTTTCTTT. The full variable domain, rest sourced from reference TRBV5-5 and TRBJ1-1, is DAGVTQSPTHLIKTRGQQVTLRCSPISGHKSVSWYQQVLGQGPQFIFQYYEKEERGRGNFPDRFSARQFPNYSSELNVNALLLGDSALYLCASSLGHNMNTEAFFGQGTRLTVV.

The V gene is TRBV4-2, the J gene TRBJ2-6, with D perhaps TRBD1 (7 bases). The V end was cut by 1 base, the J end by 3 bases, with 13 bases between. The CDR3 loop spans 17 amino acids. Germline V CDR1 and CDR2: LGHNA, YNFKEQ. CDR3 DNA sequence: TGTGCCAGCAGCCAAGTGGAGGGGGCAGGTGGGGCCAACGTCCTGACTTTC. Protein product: CASSQVEGAGGANVLTF.

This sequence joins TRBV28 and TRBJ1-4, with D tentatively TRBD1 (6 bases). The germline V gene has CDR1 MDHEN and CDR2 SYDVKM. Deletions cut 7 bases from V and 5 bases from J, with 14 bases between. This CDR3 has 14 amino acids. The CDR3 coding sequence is TGTGCCAGCAACCGACCAGGGGTAAATGAAAAACTGTTTTTT. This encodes CASNRPGVNEKLFF.

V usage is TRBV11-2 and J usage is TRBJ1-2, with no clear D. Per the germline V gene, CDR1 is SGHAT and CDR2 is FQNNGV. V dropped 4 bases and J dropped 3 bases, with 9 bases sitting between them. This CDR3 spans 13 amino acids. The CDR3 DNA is TGTGCCAGCAGCTCCTTACTTGACTATGGCTACACCTTC. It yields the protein CASSSLLDYGYTF.

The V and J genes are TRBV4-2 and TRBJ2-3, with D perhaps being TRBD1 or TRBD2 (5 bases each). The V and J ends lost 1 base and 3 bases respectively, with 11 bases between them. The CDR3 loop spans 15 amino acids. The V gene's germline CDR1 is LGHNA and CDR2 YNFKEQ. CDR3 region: CASSQGLGATDTQYF. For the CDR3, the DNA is TGTGCCAGCAGCCAAGGGCTCGGGGCAACAGATACGCAGTATTTT.

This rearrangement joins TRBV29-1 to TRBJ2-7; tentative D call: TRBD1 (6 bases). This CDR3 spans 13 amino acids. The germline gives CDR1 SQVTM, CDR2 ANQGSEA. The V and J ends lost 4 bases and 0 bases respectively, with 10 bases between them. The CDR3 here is CSVARTVSYEQYF. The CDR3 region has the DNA TGCAGCGTTGCCCGGACAGTCTCCTACGAGCAGTACTTC.

CDR3 sequence reads: CASSQGWQPQHF. Written as DNA, the CDR3 is TGTGCCAGCAGCCAGGGATGGCAGCCCCAGCATTTT. The chain employs TRBV12-3 or TRBV12-4 and TRBJ1-5, with D maybe TRBD1 (5 bases). The V end was cut by 6 bases, the J end by 7 bases, with 10 bases between. The CDR3 spans 12 residues.

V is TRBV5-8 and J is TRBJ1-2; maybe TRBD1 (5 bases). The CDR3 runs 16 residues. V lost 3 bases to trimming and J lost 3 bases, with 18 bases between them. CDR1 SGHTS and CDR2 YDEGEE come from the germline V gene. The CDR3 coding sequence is TGTGCCAGCAGCTCCCAAAGAAAGACAGACTACTATGGCTACACCTTC. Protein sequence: CASSSQRKTDYYGYTF.

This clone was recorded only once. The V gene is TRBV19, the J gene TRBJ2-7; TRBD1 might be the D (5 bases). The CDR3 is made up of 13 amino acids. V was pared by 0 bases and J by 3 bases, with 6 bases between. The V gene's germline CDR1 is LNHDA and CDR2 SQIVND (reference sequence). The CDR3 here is CASSIDDSYEQYF. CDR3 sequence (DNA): TGTGCCAGTAGTATAGACGACAGCTACGAGCAGTACTTC.

The DNA of the CDR3 is TGTGCCAGCAGCTTAGAGGGAGTAAAGACCGGGGAGCTGTTTTTT. It is translated as CASSLEGVKTGELFF. The V and J genes are TRBV5-4 and TRBJ2-2; tentatively, D is TRBD2 (5 bases). Trimming removed 2 bases at V and 5 bases at J, with 13 bases between. Germline V lookup: CDR1 SGHNT, CDR2 YYREEE (reference sequence). The CDR3 runs 15 residues. Full variable domain (remainder filled in from reference TRBV5-4 and TRBJ2-2): ETGVTQSPTHLIKTRGQQVTLRCSSQSGHNTVSWYQQALGQGPQFIFQYYREEENGRGNFPPRFSGLQFPNYSSELNVNALELDDSALYLCASSLEGVKTGELFFGEGSRLTVL.

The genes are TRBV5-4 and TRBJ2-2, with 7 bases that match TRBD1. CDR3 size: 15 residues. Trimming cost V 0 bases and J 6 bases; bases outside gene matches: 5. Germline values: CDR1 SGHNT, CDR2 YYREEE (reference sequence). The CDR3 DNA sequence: TGTGCCAGCAGCTTGGCAAGGGGGCGTTCCGGGGAGCTGTTTTTT. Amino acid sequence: CASSLARGRSGELFF.

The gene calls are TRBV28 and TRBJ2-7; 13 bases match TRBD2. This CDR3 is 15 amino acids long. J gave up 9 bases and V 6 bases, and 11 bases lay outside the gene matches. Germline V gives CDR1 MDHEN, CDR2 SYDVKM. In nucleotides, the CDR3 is TGTGCCAGCAGCGGACTAGCGGGAGTTGCAGTCGCGCAGTACTTC. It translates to CASSGLAGVAVAQYF.

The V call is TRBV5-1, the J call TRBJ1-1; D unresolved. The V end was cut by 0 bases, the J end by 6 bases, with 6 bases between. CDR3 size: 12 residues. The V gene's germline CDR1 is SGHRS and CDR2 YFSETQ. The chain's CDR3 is CASSLGQSEAFF. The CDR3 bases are TGCGCCAGCAGCTTGGGTCAGTCTGAAGCTTTCTTT.

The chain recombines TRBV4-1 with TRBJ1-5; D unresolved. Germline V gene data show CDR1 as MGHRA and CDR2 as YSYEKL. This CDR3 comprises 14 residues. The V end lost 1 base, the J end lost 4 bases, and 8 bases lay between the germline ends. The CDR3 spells CASSQALINQPQHF. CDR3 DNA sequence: TGCGCCAGCAGCCAAGCTCTGATAAATCAGCCCCAGCATTTT.

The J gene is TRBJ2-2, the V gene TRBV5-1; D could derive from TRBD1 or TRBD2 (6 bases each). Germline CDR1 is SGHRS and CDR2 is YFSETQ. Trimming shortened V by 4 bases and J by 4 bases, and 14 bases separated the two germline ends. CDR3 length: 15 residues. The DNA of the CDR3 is TGCGCCAGCAGCAGAGGGGGTAGCGGCACCGGGGAGCTGTTTTTT. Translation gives CASSRGGSGTGELFF. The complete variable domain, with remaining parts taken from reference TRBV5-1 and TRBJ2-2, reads KAGVTQTPRYLIKTRGQQVTLSCSPISGHRSVSWYQQTPGQGLQFLFEYFSETQRNKGNFPGRFSGRQFSNSRSEMNVSTLELGDSALYLCASSRGGSGTGELFFGEGSRLTVL.

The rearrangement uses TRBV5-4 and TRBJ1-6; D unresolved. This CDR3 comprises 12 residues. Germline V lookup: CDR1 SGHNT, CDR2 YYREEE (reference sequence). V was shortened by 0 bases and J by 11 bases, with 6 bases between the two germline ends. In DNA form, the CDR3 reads TGTGCCAGCAGCTTGGACGCAGCACCCCTCCACTTT. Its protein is CASSLDAAPLHF.

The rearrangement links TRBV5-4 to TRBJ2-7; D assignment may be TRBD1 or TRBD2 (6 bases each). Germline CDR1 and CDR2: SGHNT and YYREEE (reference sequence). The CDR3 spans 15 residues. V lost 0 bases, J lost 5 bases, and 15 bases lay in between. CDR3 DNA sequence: TGTGCCAGCAGCTTGGTACGGGGGCTGCTCCACGAGCAGTACTTC. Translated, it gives CASSLVRGLLHEQYF.

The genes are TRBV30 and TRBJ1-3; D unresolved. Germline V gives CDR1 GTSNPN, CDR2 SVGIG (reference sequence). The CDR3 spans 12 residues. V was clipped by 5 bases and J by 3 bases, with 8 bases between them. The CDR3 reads CAWDLGGNTIYF. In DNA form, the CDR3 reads TGTGCCTGGGACTTAGGTGGAAACACCATATATTTT.

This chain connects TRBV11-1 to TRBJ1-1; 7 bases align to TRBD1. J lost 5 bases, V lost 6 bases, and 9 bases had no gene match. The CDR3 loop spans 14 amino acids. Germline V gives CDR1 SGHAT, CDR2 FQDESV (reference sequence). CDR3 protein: CASRHPTGRTEAFF. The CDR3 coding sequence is TGTGCCAGCAGACACCCGACAGGGAGGACTGAAGCTTTCTTT.

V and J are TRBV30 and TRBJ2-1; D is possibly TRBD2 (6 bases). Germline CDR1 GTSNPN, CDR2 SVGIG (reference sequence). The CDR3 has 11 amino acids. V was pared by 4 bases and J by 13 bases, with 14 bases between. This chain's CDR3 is CAWTPGVIQFF. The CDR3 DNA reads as TGTGCCTGGACTCCGGGAGTCATCCAGTTCTTC. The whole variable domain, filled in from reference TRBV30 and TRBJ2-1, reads SQTIHQWPATLVQPVGSPLSLECTVEGTSNPNLYWYRQAAGRGLQLLFYSVGIGQISSEVPQNLSASRPQDRQFILSSKKLLLSDSGFYLCAWTPGVIQFFGPGTRLTVL.

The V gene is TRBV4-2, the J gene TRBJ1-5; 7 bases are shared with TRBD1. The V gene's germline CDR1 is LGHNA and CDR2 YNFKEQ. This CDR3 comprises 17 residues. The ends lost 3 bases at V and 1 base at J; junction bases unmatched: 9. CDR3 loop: CASSQETTGASNQPQHF. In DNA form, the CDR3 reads TGTGCCAGCAGCCAGGAAACTACAGGGGCCAGCAATCAGCCCCAGCATTTT.

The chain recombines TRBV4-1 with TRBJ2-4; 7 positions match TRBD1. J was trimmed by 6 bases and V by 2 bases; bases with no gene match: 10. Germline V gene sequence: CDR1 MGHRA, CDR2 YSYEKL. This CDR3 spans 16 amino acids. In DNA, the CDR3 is TGCGCCAGCAGCCAACCCGACAGGGACGCGAGAAACATTCAGTACTTC. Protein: CASSQPDRDARNIQYF.

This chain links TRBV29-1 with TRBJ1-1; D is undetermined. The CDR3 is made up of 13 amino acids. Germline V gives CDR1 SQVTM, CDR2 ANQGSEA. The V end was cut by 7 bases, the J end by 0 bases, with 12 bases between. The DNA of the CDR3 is TGCAGCGCCGAAAGGAAGTTGAACACTGAAGCTTTCTTT. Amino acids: CSAERKLNTEAFF.

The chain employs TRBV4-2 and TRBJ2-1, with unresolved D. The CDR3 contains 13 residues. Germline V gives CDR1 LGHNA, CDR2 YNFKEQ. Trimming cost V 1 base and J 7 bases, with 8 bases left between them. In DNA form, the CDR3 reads TGTGCCAGCAGCCAAGCGGACGAGAATGAGCAGTTCTTC. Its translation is CASSQADENEQFF.

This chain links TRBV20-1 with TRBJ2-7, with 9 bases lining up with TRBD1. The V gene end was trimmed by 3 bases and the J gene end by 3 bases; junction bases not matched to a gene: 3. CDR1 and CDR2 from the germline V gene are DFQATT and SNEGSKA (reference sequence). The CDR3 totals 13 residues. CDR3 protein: CSASTGGDYEQYF. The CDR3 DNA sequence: TGCAGTGCTAGTACAGGGGGCGACTACGAGCAGTACTTC.

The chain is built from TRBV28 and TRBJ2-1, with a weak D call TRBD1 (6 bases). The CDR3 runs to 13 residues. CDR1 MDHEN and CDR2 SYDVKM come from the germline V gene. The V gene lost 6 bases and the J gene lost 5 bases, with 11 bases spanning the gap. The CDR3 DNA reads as TGTGCCAGCAGGGACCAGGGGAACAATGAGCAGTTCTTC. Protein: CASRDQGNNEQFF.

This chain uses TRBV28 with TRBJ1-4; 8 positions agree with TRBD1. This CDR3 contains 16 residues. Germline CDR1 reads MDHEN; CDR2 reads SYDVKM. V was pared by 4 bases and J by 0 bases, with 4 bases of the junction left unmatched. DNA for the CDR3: TGTGCCAGCAGTTCGACAGGGGTTGCAACTAATGAAAAACTGTTTTTT. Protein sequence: CASSSTGVATNEKLFF.

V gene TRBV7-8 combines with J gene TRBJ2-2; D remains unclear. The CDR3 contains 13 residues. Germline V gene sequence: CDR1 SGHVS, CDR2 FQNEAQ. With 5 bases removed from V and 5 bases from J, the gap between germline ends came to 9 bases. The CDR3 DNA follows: TGTGCCAGCAGCCGAGTCCTTACCGGGGAGCTGTTTTTT. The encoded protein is CASSRVLTGELFF.

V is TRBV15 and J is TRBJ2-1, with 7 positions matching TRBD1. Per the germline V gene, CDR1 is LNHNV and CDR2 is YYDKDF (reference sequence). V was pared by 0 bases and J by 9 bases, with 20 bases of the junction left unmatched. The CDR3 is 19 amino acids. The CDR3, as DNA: TGTGCCACCAGCAGAGATGCCAGGACAGGAGAAACAGGTGGGCGTGAGCAGTTCTTC. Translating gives CATSRDARTGETGGREQFF.